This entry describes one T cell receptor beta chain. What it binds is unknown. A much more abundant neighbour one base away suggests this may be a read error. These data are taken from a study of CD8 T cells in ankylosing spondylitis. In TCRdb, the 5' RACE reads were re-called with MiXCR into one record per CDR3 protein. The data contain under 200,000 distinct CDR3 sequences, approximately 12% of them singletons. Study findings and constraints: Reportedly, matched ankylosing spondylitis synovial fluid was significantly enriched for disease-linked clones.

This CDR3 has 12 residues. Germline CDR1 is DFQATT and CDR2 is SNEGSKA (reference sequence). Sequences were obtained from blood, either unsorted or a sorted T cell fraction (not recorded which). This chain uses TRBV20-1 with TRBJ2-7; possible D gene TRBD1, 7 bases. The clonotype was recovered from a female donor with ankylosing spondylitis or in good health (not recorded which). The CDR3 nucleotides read TGCAGTACTAGTGCAGGGGGAGGCGAGCAGTACTTC. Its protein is CSTSAGGGEQYF.